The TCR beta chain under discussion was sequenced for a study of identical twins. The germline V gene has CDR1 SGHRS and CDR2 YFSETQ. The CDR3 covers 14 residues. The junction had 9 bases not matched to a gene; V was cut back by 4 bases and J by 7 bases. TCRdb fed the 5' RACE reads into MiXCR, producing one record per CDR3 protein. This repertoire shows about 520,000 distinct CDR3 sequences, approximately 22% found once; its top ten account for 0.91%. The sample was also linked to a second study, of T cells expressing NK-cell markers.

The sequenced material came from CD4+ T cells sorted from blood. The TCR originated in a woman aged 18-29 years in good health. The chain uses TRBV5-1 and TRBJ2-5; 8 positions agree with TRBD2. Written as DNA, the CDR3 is TGCGCCAGCAGCCCCGGGGGGGCCCGGGGGACCCAGTACTTC. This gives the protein CASSPGGARGTQYF. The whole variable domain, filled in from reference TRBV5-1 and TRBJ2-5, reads KAGVTQTPRYLIKTRGQQVTLSCSPISGHRSVSWYQQTPGQGLQFLFEYFSETQRNKGNFPGRFSGRQFSNSRSEMNVSTLELGDSALYLCASSPGGARGTQYFGPGTRLLVL.